One and the same sample provided the 11 T cell receptor beta chains below, sequenced in a study of T cell changes during pregnancy in multiple sclerosis. Assay used: immunoSEQ multiplex PCR; TCRdb lists only in-frame clones, some missing. Among 15,000 to 25,000 clones listed, about 89% were seen once. Sequences were derived from CD8+ T cells from peripheral blood mononuclear cells, sampled in the second trimester of pregnancy. These receptors were taken from a female donor in good health, enrolled as a control in a pregnancy study.

V gene TRBV6-6 combines with J gene TRBJ2-5; TRBD1 is a possible D gene (6 bases). V shed 0 bases and J shed 5 bases, with 16 bases lying between them. The CDR3 has 16 residues. Germline loops: CDR1 MNHNY, CDR2 SVGAGI (reference sequence). The CDR3 loop is CASSYSRRPGEETQYF. The CDR3 bases are TGTGCCAGCAGTTACTCCCGACGGCCAGGGGAGGAGACCCAGTACTTC.

The CDR3, as DNA: TGCAGCGTTGGCGTACTTGGCTATGGCTACACCTTC. Protein sequence: CSVGVLGYGYTF. The chain has TRBV29-1 and TRBJ1-2; D gene ambiguous. The V end was cut by 4 bases, the J end by 4 bases, with 10 bases between. This CDR3 region has 12 residues. Germline loops: CDR1 SQVTM, CDR2 ANQGSEA.

The chain combines TRBV27 with TRBJ2-5; tentative D call: TRBD2 (6 bases). There are 11 residues in the CDR3. CDR1 and CDR2 from the germline V gene are MNHEY and SMNVEV (reference sequence). The V end was cut by 8 bases, the J end by 7 bases, with 11 bases between. In DNA, the CDR3 is TGTGCCAGCGGGACGCGGGGGACCCAGTACTTC. Its translation is CASGTRGTQYF.

V gene TRBV5-4 combines with J gene TRBJ2-7; TRBD1 agrees at 7 bases. V lost 9 bases and J lost 1; bases outside the gene matches: 1. This CDR3 is 11 amino acids long. Germline V gene lookup returns CDR1 SGHNT and CDR2 YYREEE (reference sequence). The CDR3 loop is CATGQSYEQYF. The CDR3 DNA reads as TGTGCCACGGGACAGTCCTACGAGCAGTACTTC. The variable domain in full, completed from reference TRBV5-4 and TRBJ2-7, reads ETGVTQSPTHLIKTRGQQVTLRCSSQSGHNTVSWYQQALGQGPQFIFQYYREEENGRGNFPPRFSGLQFPNYSSELNVNALELDDSALYLCATGQSYEQYFGPGTRLTVT.

Details on this clone: The germline gene is not matched at one end of the junction; a read error may be the cause. The V call is TRBV7-7, the J call TRBJ2-2; 10 bases are shared with TRBD2. Germline CDR1 and CDR2: SSHAT and FNYEAQ (reference sequence). The CDR3 runs to 17 residues. CDR3 loop: CASSLRTSGPNTGELFF. CDR3 bases: TGTGCTAGCAGCCTCCGGACTAGCGGCCCGAACACCGGGGAGCTGTTTTTT.

The chain uses TRBV11-2 and TRBJ2-3, with D unresolved. In germline, CDR1 is SGHAT, CDR2 FQNNGV. There are 15 residues in the CDR3. The germline V and J ends were trimmed by 1 base and 8 bases, with 16 bases remaining between them. CDR3 sequence reads: CASSLAHSQLGTQYF. The CDR3 DNA sequence: TGTGCCAGCAGCTTAGCGCACAGCCAGCTTGGTACGCAGTATTTT.

The genes are TRBV19 and TRBJ1-5, with TRBD1 as a possible D gene (6 bases). Germline CDR1 and CDR2: LNHDA and SQIVND (reference sequence). The CDR3 runs 16 residues. Trimming took 7 bases from V and 3 from J, leaving 19 bases between them. The CDR3 is CASTTPPTGDNQPQHF. The CDR3 DNA sequence: TGTGCCAGTACCACCCCCCCGACAGGAGACAATCAGCCCCAGCATTTT.

This clone was picked up one time. The rearrangement joins TRBV19 to TRBJ2-1; D unclear. Germline-derived CDR1 and CDR2 are LNHDA and SQIVND (reference sequence). The CDR3 totals 13 residues. V lost 7 bases and J lost 8, with 15 bases in between. The CDR3, as DNA: TGTGCCAGTACCCGAGCGTTCTTGGATGAGCAGTTCTTC. It is translated as CASTRAFLDEQFF.

Notes on this clone: The missing conserved phenylalanine or tryptophan at the end of this CDR3 makes a read error likely. Because the CDR3's place on the DNA is in doubt, the DNA is left out and the CDR3 is given as listed by TCRdb. This chain links TRBV12-5 with TRBJ2-4; the tabulated D call, TRBD1, remains unverified against the DNA. The germline CDR1 and CDR2 sequences are LGHNT and FRNRAP. The CDR3 is made up of 14 amino acids, end residues included. The CDR3 is CASGLVHPRDRESV.

The rearrangement links TRBV19 to TRBJ2-1; 7 bases are shared with TRBD1. J was trimmed by 6 bases and V by 4 bases; bases with no gene match: 6. Germline V gene data show CDR1 as LNHDA and CDR2 as SQIVND (reference sequence). The CDR3 spans 14 residues. The CDR3 reads CASSNRGWGNEQFF. The CDR3 DNA is TGTGCCAGTAGTAACAGGGGCTGGGGCAATGAGCAGTTCTTC.

The chain links TRBV6-6 to TRBJ2-3; 10 nucleotides line up with TRBD2. V shed 2 bases, J shed 5 bases, and the junction held 4 bases outside the gene matches. The CDR3 loop spans 15 amino acids. CDR1 MNHNY and CDR2 SVGAGI come from the germline V gene (reference sequence). This chain's CDR3 is CASSYLAGDIDTQYF. DNA of the CDR3: TGTGCCAGCAGTTACCTAGCGGGAGATATAGATACGCAGTATTTT.